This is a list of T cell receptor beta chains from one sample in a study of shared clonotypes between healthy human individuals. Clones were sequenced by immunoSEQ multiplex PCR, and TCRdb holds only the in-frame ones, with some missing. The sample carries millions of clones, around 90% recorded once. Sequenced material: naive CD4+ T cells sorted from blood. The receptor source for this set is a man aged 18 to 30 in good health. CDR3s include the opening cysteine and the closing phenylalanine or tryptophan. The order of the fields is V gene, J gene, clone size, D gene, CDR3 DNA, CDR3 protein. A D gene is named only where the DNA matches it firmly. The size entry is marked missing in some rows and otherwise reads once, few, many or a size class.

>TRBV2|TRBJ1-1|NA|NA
TGTGCCAGCAGTATTCAGGGGAACACTGAAGCTTTCTTT
CASSIQGNTEAFF
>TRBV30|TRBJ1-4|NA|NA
TGTGCCTGGAGTGTTTCGGGTAATGAAAAACTGTTTTTT
CAWSVSGNEKLFF
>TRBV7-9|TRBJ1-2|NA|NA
TGTGCCAGCAGCTTAGACCGGAAGGCGAGGGAGTCGGGCTACACCTTC
CASSLDRKARESGYTF
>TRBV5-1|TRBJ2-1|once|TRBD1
TGCGCCAGCAGCTATCAATTGTTAGGACAGGGTGGGAATGAGCAGTTCTTC
CASSYQLLGQGGNEQFF
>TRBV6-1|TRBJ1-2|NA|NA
TGTGCCAGCAACCTCAGGGGAGGAGGTGGCTACACCTTC
CASNLRGGGGYTF
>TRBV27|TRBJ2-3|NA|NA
TGTGCCAGCAGTTTAGATAAGAATACGCAGTATTTT
CASSLDKNTQYF
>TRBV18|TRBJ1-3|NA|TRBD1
TGTGCCAGCTCACCGGGATACGGGACAGGGGGAACCGGAAACACCATATATTTT
CASSPGYGTGGTGNTIYF
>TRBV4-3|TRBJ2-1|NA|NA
TGCGCCAGCAGCCAAGGGCGGCCGGGGGCGATTGAGCAGTTCTTC
CASSQGRPGAIEQFF
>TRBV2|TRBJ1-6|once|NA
TGTGCCAGCAGTGAGTTCCAGAATTCACCCCTCCACTTT
CASSEFQNSPLHF
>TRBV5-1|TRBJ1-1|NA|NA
TGCGCCAGCAGCTTGGTCCCCGGGACAAGAAAAGGATCGGCCATGAACACTGAAGCTTTCTTT
CASSLVPGTRKGSAMNTEAFF
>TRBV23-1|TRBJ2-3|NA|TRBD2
TGCGCCAGCAGTCCCCCCAAGCGGGGGGGTCCAGATACGCAGTATTTT
CASSPPKRGGPDTQYF
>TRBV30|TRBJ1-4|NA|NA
TGTGCCTGGAGTCCAGGGTTCGAAAAACTGTTTTTT
CAWSPGFEKLFF
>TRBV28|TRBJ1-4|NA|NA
TGTGCCAGCAGCCCCCGAGGTGTTTTTGAAAAACTGTTTTTT
CASSPRGVFEKLFF
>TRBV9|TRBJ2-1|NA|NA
TGTGCCAGCAGCCCCAGGGGGGCGGGGGCCTCCTACAATGAGCAGTTCTTC
CASSPRGAGASYNEQFF
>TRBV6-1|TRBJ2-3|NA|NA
TGTGCCGCGACGGGGGGCGAAGATACGCAGTATTTT
CAATGGEDTQYF
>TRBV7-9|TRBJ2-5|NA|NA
TGTGCCAGCAGCTCTTACAACCAAGAGACCCAGTACTTC
CASSSYNQETQYF
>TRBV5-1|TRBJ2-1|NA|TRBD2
TGCGCCAGCAGTTTGGGGGTCGGACTAGCGTCCAATGAGCAGTTCTTC
CASSLGVGLASNEQFF
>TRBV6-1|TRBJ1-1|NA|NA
TGTGCCAGCAGTGAAGCGTGGGGAAACACTGAAGCTTTCTTT
CASSEAWGNTEAFF
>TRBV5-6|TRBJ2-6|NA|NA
TGTGCCAGCAGCTTGACGGGGCTTGGGGCCAACGTCCTGACTTTC
CASSLTGLGANVLTF
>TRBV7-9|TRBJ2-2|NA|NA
TGTGCCAGCAGCCCTCGGGGGACGGGCAACACCGGGGAGCTGTTTTTT
CASSPRGTGNTGELFF
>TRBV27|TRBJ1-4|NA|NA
TGTGCCAGCAAACGGGTTGTTGATGAAAAACTGTTTTTT
CASKRVVDEKLFF
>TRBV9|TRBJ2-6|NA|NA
TGTGCCAGCAGCGTAGGGGTCTCTGGGGCCAACGTCCTGACTTTC
CASSVGVSGANVLTF
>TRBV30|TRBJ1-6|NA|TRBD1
TGTGCCTGGAGGGGAACGGACAGGGCTTCCTATAATTCACCCCTCCACTTT
CAWRGTDRASYNSPLHF
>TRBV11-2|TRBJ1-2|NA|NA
TGTGCCAGCAGCCCCGGACAGAAAAACTATGGCTACACCTTC
CASSPGQKNYGYTF
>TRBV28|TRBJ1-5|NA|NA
TGTGCCAGCAGTCCCTACACCTGGTATGGCAATCAGCCCCAGCATTTT
CASSPYTWYGNQPQHF
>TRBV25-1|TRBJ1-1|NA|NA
TGTGCCAGCAGTGACAGGGGAAAAGGGAACACTGAAGCTTTCTTT
CASSDRGKGNTEAFF
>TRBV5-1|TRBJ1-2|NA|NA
TGCGCCAGCAGCTACGGGGGCTCTACCTATGGCTACACCTTC
CASSYGGSTYGYTF
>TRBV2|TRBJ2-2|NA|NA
TGTGCCACCACCGGTCTGTTTACGGCCGGGGAGCTGTTTTTT
CATTGLFTAGELFF
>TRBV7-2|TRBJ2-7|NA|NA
TGTGCCAGCACCTTTGGGCACTACGAGCAGTACTTC
CASTFGHYEQYF
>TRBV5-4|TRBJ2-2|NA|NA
TGTGCCAGCAGCTTGAGGGGTTCCACCGGGGAGCTGTTTTTT
CASSLRGSTGELFF
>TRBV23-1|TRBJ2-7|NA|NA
TGCGCCAGCAGTCCCTTTCGCGGGAATGACGGCTCCTACGAGCAGTACTTC
CASSPFRGNDGSYEQYF
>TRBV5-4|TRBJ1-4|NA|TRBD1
TGTGCCAGCAGCCGGGACAGGGGCGAAAAACTGTTTTTT
CASSRDRGEKLFF
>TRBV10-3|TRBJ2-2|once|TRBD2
TGTGCCGCCGAGCGGGGGGGTACCGGGGAGCTGTTTTTT
CAAERGGTGELFF
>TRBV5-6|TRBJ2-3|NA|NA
TGTGCCAGCAGCCTTGTTGAGCGGAGAGCCACAGATACGCAGTATTTT
CASSLVERRATDTQYF
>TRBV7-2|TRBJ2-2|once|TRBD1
TGTGCCAGCAGCCAGACCCCCCTTGACAGGGCCGGGGAGCTGTTTTTT
CASSQTPLDRAGELFF
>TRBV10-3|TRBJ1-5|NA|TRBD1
TGTGCCATCAGTGAGTCGAACCTAGGGGGCGCGGTGTCCCAGCATTTT
CAISESNLGGAVSQHF
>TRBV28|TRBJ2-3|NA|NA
TGTGCCAGCAGTTTATTGGCCGATACGCAGTATTTT
CASSLLADTQYF
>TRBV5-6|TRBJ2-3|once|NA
TGTGCCAGCAGTGCCAGGGGCTCAGATACGCAGTATTTT
CASSARGSDTQYF
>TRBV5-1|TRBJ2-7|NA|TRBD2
TGCGCCAGCAGCTTGGATTTTGGGACTAGCGGCTACGAGCAGTACTTC
CASSLDFGTSGYEQYF
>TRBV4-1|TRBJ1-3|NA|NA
TGCGCCAGCAGCCAAAAAGGTGGGGGGGATGGGGCTTTAAGCTCTGGAAACACCATATATTTT
CASSQKGGGDGALSSGNTIYF
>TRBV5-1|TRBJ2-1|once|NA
TGCGCCAGCAGCTTGGACGTAACGGGGAGTAAATGGCAGTTCTTC
CASSLDVTGSKWQFF
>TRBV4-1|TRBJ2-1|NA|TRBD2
TGCGCCAGCAGCCACGAGGGGGTAGCGGGATACAATGAGCAGTTCTTC
CASSHEGVAGYNEQFF
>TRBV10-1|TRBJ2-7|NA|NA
TGCGCCAGCAGTGAGGAGACCTACGAGCAGTACTTC
CASSEETYEQYF
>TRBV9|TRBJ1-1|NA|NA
TGTGCCAGCAGCGTAGCCACCGCATCCCAGACTGAAGCTTTCTTT
CASSVATASQTEAFF
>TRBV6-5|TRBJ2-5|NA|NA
TGTGCCAGCAGTTACCCTGGGGGGGGCCCTCAGTACTTC
CASSYPGGGPQYF
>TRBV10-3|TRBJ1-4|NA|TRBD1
TGTGCCATCAGGACAGGGTCGGCAACTAATGAAAAACTGTTTTTT
CAIRTGSATNEKLFF
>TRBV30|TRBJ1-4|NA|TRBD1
TGTGCCTGGGGGGGACAGGCGAATAATGAAAAACTGTTTTTT
CAWGGQANNEKLFF
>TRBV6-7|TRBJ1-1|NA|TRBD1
TGTGCCAGCAGTTCCCGTGACAGGGGCAGAATGAACACTGAAGCTTTCTTT
CASSSRDRGRMNTEAFF
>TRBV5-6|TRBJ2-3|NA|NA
TGTGCCAGCACCCTGGTTGGGGTCCTTAGCACAGATACGCAGTATTTT
CASTLVGVLSTDTQYF
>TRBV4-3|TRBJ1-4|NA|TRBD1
TGCGCCAGCAGCCAGGGACAGGGGACTAATGAAAAACTGTTTTTT
CASSQGQGTNEKLFF
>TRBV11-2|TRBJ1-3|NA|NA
TGTGCCAGCAGCTTAGGGGTAGGGACTGGAAACACCATATATTTT
CASSLGVGTGNTIYF
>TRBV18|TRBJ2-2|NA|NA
TGTGCCAGCTCACCAGTGACCACCGGGGAGCTGTTTTTT
CASSPVTTGELFF
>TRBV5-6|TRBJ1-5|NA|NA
TGTGCCAGCAGCGGGGGGGCAGGGTTTAATCAGCCCCAGCATTTT
CASSGGAGFNQPQHF